This T cell receptor beta chain was recovered during a study of T cell responses to AZD1222 COVID-19 vaccine (dated by TCRdb to 2020 to 2023). For the study in its entirety: AZD1222 recipients whose second dose came at about 4 weeks and those whose second dose came at about 12 weeks were combined into one group, since spike-specific TCR depth and breadth did not differ between the two schedules. Trial participants were enrolled into age subgroups of 18-55, 56-69 and 70-plus years, which contained around 150, 28 and 57 TCR-sequenced participants, respectively. A total of approximately 230 trial participants underwent TCR sequencing, of whom about 210 received two doses of AZD1222 and about 25 received two doses of the MenACWY control vaccine.

Of note for this clone: Its target antigen remains unknown. No quality values exist for individual bases; no much larger clone is one base distant.

The time point label on this specimen signifies: baseline before first vaccination. Vaccinee samples were obtained from the UK trials COV001 and COV002, which included a single-blind randomized controlled phase 2/3 trial of AZD1222 (ChAdOx1 nCoV-19) in healthy adults. Trial participant PBMC samples were collected at day 0 and day 28 after the second dose for TCRbeta chain sequencing. The CDR3 regions of human TCRbeta chains were analyzed by immunosequencing. Per the authors' processing: Repertoire TCRs were checked for matches against a reference library of SARS-CoV-2-specific TCRs that had been generated using the MIRA antigen-specificity platform. Breadth meant the fraction of unique TCRs that were SARS-CoV-2-associated, whereas depth meant the fraction of total T cells that were SARS-CoV-2-associated. Each spike-specific TCR was assigned to its reactive spike region and to a CD4 or CD8 class using the MIRA data. Log10-transformed breadth and depth values were compared by one-way ANOVA with Sidak's multiple comparisons tests. Held by TCRdb, this immuneACCESS table contains in-frame sequences only and omits some clones. Under half of the omission traces to an unresolved V gene where checked; the cause of the rest is unknown. The V and J calls and clone size were taken over from that table, and D and trimming were inferred from the DNA. The sample profile shows approximately 260,000 clones; more than 80% of them were found once. Clones ranked in the top ten supply 0.5% to 0.65% of the sample.

Overall study results and their limits: In the small 56-69-year group, the increase in depth fell short of significance, most likely because of low power. Conclusions about previously exposed vaccinees are limited because only six or seven AZD1222 recipients were SARS-CoV-2 seropositive at baseline. Reportedly, close to half of the unique spike-specific TCRs recognized epitopes lying outside the regions that are mutated in the B.1.351 and B.1.1.7 variants. Because no day 14 peak-response samples were available, the repertoires could be characterized only after the peak T cell response. The vaccine-associated CD4 TCRs covered the entire spike protein, and the dominant responses fell in regions 160-218 and 743-854. A significant rise in spike-specific TCR breadth and depth was observed after two AZD1222 doses relative to day 0 and relative to MenACWY recipients. Participants were mostly white British and included more females than males, and it was suggested by the authors that clonal diversity may have been underestimated.

V and J are truncated by 5 bases and 6 bases respectively, leaving an intervening sequence of 14 bases. Including cysteine and phenylalanine, the CDR3 has 13 amino acids. Just the 39-base CDR3 DNA is kept, in frame starting at base 1. The germline V gene specifies SNHLY as CDR1 and FYNNEI as CDR2. In this chain, TRBV2 is recombined with TRBJ2-7; the D gene remains uncertain. The starting material was peripheral blood, obtained on day 0 of AZD1222 vaccination. The TCR was taken from an adult in good health. The CDR3 amino acid sequence is: CASSPYGLAEQYF. The DNA sequence reads TGTGCCAGCAGTCCCTATGGGTTGGCCGAGCAGTACTTC.